The subject of this entry is one T cell receptor beta chain. Its antigen is currently not known. Per-base quality was not reported, and no clone a single base away is much larger than it. The sample's time point label is to be understood as: week 3, after first cycle of checkpoint inhibitor. Blood samples were taken at two points: before treatment (T0) and at week 3 (W3), which came after the first cycle of checkpoint blockade. Except for a couple of patients with rapid clinical progression, response was assessed 12 weeks after the first infusion by RECIST 1.1; disease control meant complete response, partial response or stable disease. Patients were excluded for prior systemic cancer treatment, concomitant immunosuppressant therapy or synchronous other active malignancies. To track both circulating cells and T cell turnover, TCR beta was sequenced from bulk PBMC as well as from plasma cell-free DNA. PBMC were isolated from blood with Lymphoprep and SepMate tubes, followed by red cell lysis. QIAamp DNA Blood Mini kits were used to extract DNA from both PBMC and sorted T cell subsets.

Every bulk PBMC sample was loaded with the same fixed amount of around 400 ng of DNA. The immunoSEQ TCRb Assay kit was used according to manufacturer instructions to amplify TCR beta CDR3 sequences from genomic DNA. The KAPA Library Quantification Kit for Illumina platforms was used to quantify pooled libraries by qPCR. Sequencing of the pooled libraries was done on an Illumina NextSeq 500, with clustering at roughly 0.55-1.2 pM. Per the authors' processing: The TCR data were analyzed using immunoSEQ ANALYZER and the R LymphoSeq package. A rearrangement efficiency score was calculated as productive divided by the sum of productive and non-productive CDR3 sequences. Clonality was measured with the Gini coefficient and diversity with the Renyi index at alpha=1, compared pairwise between timepoints within each patient. In LymphoSeq, clonal relatedness was computed using an edit distance of 3, and repertoire similarity was computed using the Bhattacharyya coefficient. Linear discriminant analysis on week-3 changes in clonality and diversity was built with the R MASS and caret packages to classify response. The source is immuneACCESS, and TCRdb retained only in-frame sequences with V and J called. Part of the clones is not carried over; for the studies checked, unresolved V genes explain less than half of this, and the remainder is unexplained. Clone size and the V and J calls come from that table; the DNA yielded D and trimming. For this sample the table gives roughly 7,000 clones, of which about 88% were detected only once. Clones ranked in the top ten supply roughly a third of the sample.

These data come from a study of blood T cell dynamics during melanoma immunotherapy (dated by TCRdb to 2018 to 2020). Broadly, across the study: All patients had metastatic melanoma and were given first-line pembrolizumab or nivolumab plus ipilimumab as standard of care in the United Kingdom. To find early correlates of response, the study profiled the peripheral T cell receptor repertoires of patients with metastatic melanoma both before and after one cycle of checkpoint inhibitor therapy. The training cohort was made up of consecutive patients, while a further independent group of patients from the same centre was pooled to form an external validation set. Study-level results and caveats: Whether the T cell clones behind the repertoire changes were melanoma-specific or instead reflected general immune activation was something the study could not determine. The relatively small sample size was recognized as a factor that could limit how well the results generalize. A bifurcated reorganization of the PBMC repertoire at W3, with increased clonality or increased diversity, was observed in patients who later achieved disease control, unlike in progressors.

The sequence was obtained from a human donor with melanoma. Some clones in this sample may be carry-over from other donors' samples. Material: blood, obtained from a patient treated with checkpoint blockade.

The DNA reads TGTGCCAGCAGCCCGGGTTTGGGAGCGGCGTCCTACGAGCAGTACTTC. The translation is CASSPGLGAASYEQYF. The chain was built from TRBV5-4 and TRBJ2-7; a tentative D call is TRBD2 (5 bases match). Taken from the germline V gene (reference sequence), the CDR1 and CDR2 loops are SGHNT and YYREEE. From cysteine to phenylalanine, the CDR3 is 16 amino acids long. Here the CDR3 DNA is all that survives: 48 bases in frame from base 1. V is shortened by 4 bases, J by 1 base, and the region joining them spans 18 bases. Beyond the CDR3, the reference TRBV5-4 and TRBJ2-7 genes provide the residues; the full variable domain reads: ETGVTQSPTHLIKTRGQQVTLRCSSQSGHNTVSWYQQALGQGPQFIFQYYREEENGRGNFPPRFSGLQFPNYSSELNVNALELDDSALYLCASSPGLGAASYEQYFGPGTRLTVT.